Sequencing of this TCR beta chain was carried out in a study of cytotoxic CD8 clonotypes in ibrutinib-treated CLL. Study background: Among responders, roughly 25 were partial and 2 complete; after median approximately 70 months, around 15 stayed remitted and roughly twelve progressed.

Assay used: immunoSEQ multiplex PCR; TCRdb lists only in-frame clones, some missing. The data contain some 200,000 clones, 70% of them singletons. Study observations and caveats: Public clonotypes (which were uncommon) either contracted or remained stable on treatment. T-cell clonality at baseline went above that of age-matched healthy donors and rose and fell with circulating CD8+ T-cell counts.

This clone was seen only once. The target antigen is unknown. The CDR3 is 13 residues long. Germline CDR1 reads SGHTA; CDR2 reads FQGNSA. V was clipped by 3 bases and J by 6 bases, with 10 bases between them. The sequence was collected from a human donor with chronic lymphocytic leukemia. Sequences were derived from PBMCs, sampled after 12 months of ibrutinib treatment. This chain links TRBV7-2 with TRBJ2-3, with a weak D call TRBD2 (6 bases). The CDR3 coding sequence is TGTGCCAGCAGCTTGGAGGGGTCCGATACGCAGTATTTT. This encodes CASSLEGSDTQYF.